This TCR beta chain was sequenced for a study of T-cell memory formation after mild COVID-19. Points from the study as a whole: CD4/CD8 balance held among clones contracting day 15 to 85, and later expanders leaned CD4+.

In its sample, this clonotype was seen many times. Its matching antigen is unknown. Employing constant-segment primers, 5'RACE generated TCR alpha and TCR beta cDNA libraries bearing sample barcodes and UMIs. TCRdb passed the 5' RACE reads through MiXCR, listing each CDR3 protein once. The table records just over 400,000 distinct CDR3 sequences, roughly a quarter of them present only once. The V and J ends lost 5 bases and 3 bases respectively, with 5 bases between them. This CDR3 has 11 residues. The genes are TRBV12-3 or TRBV12-4 and TRBJ2-7, with D unclear. The sequenced material came from PBMCs or a T cell subset sorted from them (not recorded which). This TCR was sampled from an adult woman who had mild COVID-19 (a few samples of this study predate the infection). Cell type and time point are not known. The CDR3 loop reads CASSQLYEQYF. In DNA form, the CDR3 reads TGTGCCAGCAGTCAGCTCTACGAGCAGTACTTC.